The 9 T cell receptor beta chains in this list originate from one sample, sequenced in a study of T cells expressing NK-cell markers. TCRdb reanalyzed the 5' RACE reads and collapses them to one entry per CDR3 protein, without DNA. Its listing shows hundreds of thousands of distinct CDR3 sequences. Sequences were obtained from blood T cells: a sorted CD56 or NKG2C T cell subset, CD4+ or CD8+ T cells, or bulk PBMC T cells (not recorded which). The receptor set was obtained from a man aged 18-69 years in good health.

V and J are TRBV12-3 or TRBV12-4 and TRBJ1-2; TCRdb's D gene call, TRBD1, goes unchecked for lack of DNA. This CDR3 is built from 15 residues. CDR3 amino acids: CASSPSDRLNYGYTF.

The chain has TRBV6-1 and TRBJ2-7. The CDR3 covers 14 residues. The V gene's germline CDR1 is MNHNS and CDR2 SASEGT. The CDR3 region is CASSAAEVSYEQYF.

The chain combines TRBV20-1 with TRBJ1-4; lacking DNA, the TRBD1 call made by TCRdb goes unchecked. The CDR3 totals 13 residues. Germline V gives CDR1 DFQATT, CDR2 SNEGSKA (reference sequence). The CDR3 reads CSASHPGPEKLFF.

The chain has TRBV5-6 and TRBJ2-1; absent DNA, TCRdb's TRBD1 call cannot be checked. The CDR3 loop spans 18 amino acids. Per the germline V gene, CDR1 is SGHDT and CDR2 is YYEEEE. CDR3 in amino acids: CASSSMWGRTSSYNEQFF.

V and J are TRBV6-5 and TRBJ2-2; the D call from TCRdb, TRBD1, cannot be confirmed without DNA. CDR3 length: 15 amino acids. Germline CDR1 MNHEY, CDR2 SVGAGI. The CDR3 loop is CASSYSRDSPGELFF.

J is TRBJ2-4 and V is TRBV5-1. Germline loops: CDR1 SGHRS, CDR2 YFSETQ. This CDR3 spans 16 amino acids. CDR3 region: CASSLDLGLAKNIQYF.

The chain recombines TRBV5-6 with TRBJ2-5; TCRdb's assignment of TRBD1 cannot be checked, as there is no DNA. Germline V gene data show CDR1 as SGHDT and CDR2 as YYEEEE. The CDR3 is 18 residues long. This chain's CDR3 is CASSFTVPGGHRQETQYF. The full variable domain, with the rest looked up from reference TRBV5-6 and TRBJ2-5, is DAGVTQSPTHLIKTRGQQVTLRCSPKSGHDTVSWYQQALGQGPQFIFQYYEEEERQRGNFPDRFSGHQFPNYSSELNVNALLLGDSALYLCASSFTVPGGHRQETQYFGPGTRLLVL.

The chain is built from TRBV4-2 and TRBJ2-5; TCRdb indicates TRBD1, and absent DNA this call remains unverified. The CDR3 has 14 amino acids. Germline assignment: CDR1 LGHNA and CDR2 YNFKEQ. CDR3: CASTPGGIQETQYF.

The rearrangement links TRBV19 to TRBJ2-3; the D gene TCRdb calls, TRBD2, cannot be checked with no DNA. Germline CDR1 reads LNHDA; CDR2 reads SQIVND (reference sequence). CDR3 length: 15 amino acids. The CDR3: CASSISGAGGGTQYF. The variable domain in full, with the rest retrieved from reference TRBV19 and TRBJ2-3, is DGGITQSPKYLFRKEGQNVTLSCEQNLNHDAMYWYRQDPGQGLRLIYYSQIVNDFQKGDIAEGYSVSREKKESFPLTVTSAQKNPTAFYLCASSISGAGGGTQYFGPGTRLTVL.